These T cell receptor beta chains were read from a single sample in a study of OX40 agonist ivuxolimab in advanced cancers. TCRdb's copy holds only in-frame clones and misses some; the assay was immunoSEQ multiplex PCR. Here the sample spans tens of thousands of clones, approximately 82% being singletons. The sample in question was CD4+ or CD8+ T cells sorted from blood, obtained in a trial of the OX40 agonist ivuxolimab. These receptors were taken from an adult with an advanced solid tumor such as melanoma, head and neck, liver or kidney cancer. Both conserved end residues are part of each CDR3. A D gene is named only where the DNA matches it firmly. Clone size is not always given. Where it is, it says once, few, many or a class for expanded clones.

v_gene,abundance,j_gene,d_gene,CDR3aa,CDR3nt
TRBV4-1,few,TRBJ1-5,NA,CASSGQDNQPQHF,TGCGCCAGCAGCGGTCAGGACAATCAGCCCCAGCATTTT
TRBV7-3,NA,TRBJ1-1,NA,CASSLQVNTEAFF,TGTGCCAGCAGCTTACAGGTGAACACTGAAGCTTTCTTT
TRBV11-2,NA,TRBJ2-2,NA,CASSSLTGELFF,TGTGCCAGCAGCTCCCTTACCGGGGAGCTGTTTTTT
TRBV27,medium-sized,TRBJ1-5,NA,CASSWGVRQPQHF,TGTGCCAGCAGTTGGGGTGTGCGGCAGCCCCAGCATTTT
TRBV29-1,NA,TRBJ1-2,TRBD1,CSVPTQGETRGYTF,TGCAGCGTTCCGACACAGGGGGAAACTCGGGGCTACACCTTC
TRBV6-5,NA,TRBJ1-1,TRBD1,CASSRGTGLFTEAFF,TGTGCCAGCAGTCGCGGGACAGGGCTCTTCACTGAAGCTTTCTTT
TRBV19,NA,TRBJ1-2,NA,CASSPAEQDGYTF,TGTGCCAGTAGTCCCGCAGAGCAGGATGGCTACACCTTC
TRBV10-1,NA,TRBJ2-5,NA,CASSETLETQYF,TGCGCCAGCAGTGAGACTCTGGAGACCCAGTACTTC
TRBV5-1,NA,TRBJ2-7,NA,CASSLRQGNYEQYF,TGCGCCAGCAGCTTGAGGCAGGGTAACTACGAGCAGTACTTC
TRBV28,NA,TRBJ1-1,NA,CASSLTGWNTEAFF,TGTGCCAGCAGTTTAACAGGGTGGAACACTGAAGCTTTCTTT
TRBV11-2,few,TRBJ2-7,TRBD2,CASSPRTSGRNYEQYF,TGTGCCAGCAGTCCTCGCACTAGCGGGAGAAATTACGAGCAGTACTTC
TRBV7-6,NA,TRBJ2-1,TRBD2,CASSLVGATSGRAIEQFF,TGTGCCAGCAGCTTAGTAGGGGCGACTAGCGGGAGGGCAATTGAGCAGTTCTTC
TRBV2,NA,TRBJ2-3,NA,CASSEATGPSTDTQYF,TGTGCCAGCAGTGAAGCCACAGGGCCTAGCACAGATACGCAGTATTTT
TRBV6-1,NA,TRBJ1-5,NA,CASSEYREAQPQHF,TGTGCCAGCAGTGAATACAGGGAGGCTCAGCCCCAGCATTTT
TRBV4-3,NA,TRBJ1-4,TRBD1,CASSQRQGEKLFF,TGCGCCAGCAGCCAACGACAGGGGGAAAAACTGTTTTTT
TRBV6-5,once,TRBJ2-2,NA,CASSRQYTGELFF,TGTGCCAGCAGCCGACAGTACACCGGGGAGCTGTTTTTT
TRBV7-8,NA,TRBJ1-2,NA,CASSLTRGDGYTF,TGTGCCAGCAGCCTAACGCGGGGTGATGGCTACACCTTC
TRBV12-5,NA,TRBJ2-3,TRBD1,CASGETGGPTDTQYF,TGTGCTAGTGGAGAGACAGGGGGCCCGACAGATACGCAGTATTTT
TRBV7-9,NA,TRBJ1-5,NA,CASSGTEGNQPQHF,TGTGCCAGCAGCGGTACAGAGGGCAATCAGCCCCAGCATTTT
TRBV15,NA,TRBJ2-1,NA,CATSLQRSSYNEQFF,TGTGCCACCAGCTTACAGAGGAGCTCCTACAATGAGCAGTTCTTC
TRBV7-6,few,TRBJ2-7,NA,CASSLASPYEQYF,TGTGCCAGCAGCTTAGCCTCTCCCTACGAGCAGTACTTC
TRBV5-6,NA,TRBJ2-5,TRBD1,CASSLDRGPRETQYF,TGTGCCAGCAGCTTGGACAGGGGGCCTAGGGAGACCCAGTACTTC
TRBV6-5,NA,TRBJ1-1,TRBD1,CASSYQLTGLNTEAFF,TGTGCCAGCAGTTACCAACTGACAGGGTTGAACACTGAAGCTTTCTTT
TRBV6-5,NA,TRBJ2-1,NA,CASRTTGTTYNEQFF,TGTGCCAGCAGAACGACCGGTACTACTTACAATGAGCAGTTCTTC
TRBV14,NA,TRBJ2-7,NA,CASSPSGVSEQYF,TGTGCCAGCAGCCCATCAGGGGTTAGCGAGCAGTACTTC
TRBV9,NA,TRBJ1-5,NA,CASSAGSFGNQPQHF,TGTGCCAGCAGCGCGGGGTCTTTTGGCAATCAGCCCCAGCATTTT
TRBV19,NA,TRBJ1-5,NA,CASSVQPQHF,TGTGCCAGTAGTGTCCAGCCCCAGCATTTT
TRBV5-4,NA,TRBJ2-3,NA,CASFAQGGNTQYF,TGTGCCAGCTTCGCCCAGGGGGGGAATACGCAGTATTTT
TRBV27,NA,TRBJ1-4,TRBD1,CASSLGRGLNEKLFF,TGTGCCAGCAGTTTAGGGAGGGGGCTTAATGAAAAACTGTTTTTT
TRBV9,medium-sized,TRBJ1-2,NA,CASSGIGDYGYTF,TGTGCCAGCAGCGGGATAGGGGACTATGGCTACACCTTC
TRBV5-6,NA,TRBJ2-1,TRBD1,CASSSGGYNEQFF,TGTGCCAGCAGCTCAGGGGGCTACAATGAGCAGTTCTTC
TRBV7-8,NA,TRBJ2-2,NA,CASSLGTTELFF,TGTGCCAGCAGCTTAGGTACGACGGAGCTGTTTTTT
TRBV19,NA,TRBJ2-3,TRBD2,CASSIAGDTYTDTQYF,TGTGCCAGTAGTATTGCGGGAGATACCTACACAGATACGCAGTATTTT
TRBV5-6,many,TRBJ2-1,NA,CASSLGRSSSYNEQFF,TGTGCCAGCAGCTTGGGGAGGAGCTCCTCCTACAATGAGCAGTTCTTC
TRBV10-3,NA,TRBJ2-7,TRBD1,CAIRRDRAYEQYF,TGTGCCATCAGGAGGGACAGGGCCTACGAGCAGTACTTC
TRBV19,NA,TRBJ2-7,TRBD2,CASSISLAGFYEQYF,TGTGCCAGTAGTATATCGCTAGCGGGGTTTTACGAGCAGTACTTC
TRBV6-4,NA,TRBJ2-3,TRBD1,CASSDRGSTDTQYF,TGTGCCAGCAGCGACAGGGGAAGCACAGATACGCAGTATTTT
TRBV5-4,NA,TRBJ2-3,NA,CASSLTGDSTDTQYF,TGTGCCAGCAGCTTAACAGGAGATAGCACAGATACGCAGTATTTT
TRBV6-5,NA,TRBJ2-7,NA,CASSTWGNSYEQYF,TGTGCCAGCAGTACTTGGGGTAACTCCTACGAGCAGTACTTC
TRBV27,few,TRBJ2-7,TRBD1,CASSRTAAGGDEQYF,TGTGCCAGCAGCCGTACTGCTGCAGGGGGTGACGAGCAGTACTTC
TRBV27,once,TRBJ2-2,TRBD1,CASSPGTGVRELFF,TGTGCCAGCAGCCCTGGGACAGGGGTTCGGGAGCTGTTTTTT
TRBV9,NA,TRBJ1-1,NA,CASSVGGGAAEAFF,TGTGCCAGCAGCGTAGGGGGTGGGGCGGCTGAAGCTTTCTTT
TRBV28,NA,TRBJ2-7,TRBD1,CASSTITGVGYEQYF,TGTGCCAGCAGCACGATCACAGGGGTTGGCTACGAGCAGTACTTC
TRBV5-6,NA,TRBJ2-5,TRBD1,CASSDRGTGVQETQYF,TGTGCCAGCAGCGATCGCGGGACAGGGGTCCAAGAGACCCAGTACTTC
TRBV19,NA,TRBJ2-7,TRBD1,CATRPGQGPYEQYF,TGTGCCACTAGACCGGGACAGGGACCCTACGAGCAGTACTTC
TRBV9,NA,TRBJ1-4,NA,CASSVGTLSNEKLFF,TGTGCCAGCAGCGTAGGGACCCTCAGTAATGAAAAACTGTTTTTT
TRBV6-6,NA,TRBJ2-1,NA,CASNSGSYNEQFF,TGTGCCAGCAACTCAGGCTCCTACAATGAGCAGTTCTTC
TRBV5-6,NA,TRBJ2-7,TRBD1,CASTLAGGFYEQYF,TGTGCCAGCACCTTAGCAGGGGGCTTTTACGAGCAGTACTTC
TRBV4-1,NA,TRBJ2-3,TRBD2,CASSLLAGGPTDTQYF,TGCGCCAGCAGCCTTTTAGCGGGAGGGCCCACAGATACGCAGTATTTT
TRBV7-6,NA,TRBJ2-7,NA,CASSFGATYEQYF,TGTGCCAGCAGCTTTGGAGCCACCTACGAGCAGTACTTC
TRBV5-6,once,TRBJ1-5,NA,CASSMGGGQPQHF,TGTGCCAGCAGTATGGGCGGAGGGCAGCCCCAGCATTTT
TRBV10-3,NA,TRBJ2-5,TRBD2,CAISELAGLKTQYF,TGTGCCATCAGTGAGCTAGCGGGGCTGAAGACCCAGTACTTC
TRBV7-7,hyperexpanded,TRBJ2-5,NA,CASSLSRGKQETQYF,TGTGCCAGCAGCTTATCAAGGGGTAAACAAGAGACCCAGTACTTC
TRBV6-5,NA,TRBJ2-5,NA,CASSPGRPETQYF,TGTGCCAGCAGTCCCGGACGACCAGAGACCCAGTACTTC
TRBV14,few,TRBJ1-2,NA,CASSQAYYGYTF,TGTGCCAGCAGCCAGGCCTACTATGGCTACACCTTC
TRBV7-3,NA,TRBJ1-1,NA,CASSLSGTGTEAFF,TGTGCCAGCAGCTTAAGCGGAACAGGGACTGAAGCTTTCTTT
TRBV7-6,NA,TRBJ2-2,TRBD1,CASSSTGGTGELFF,TGTGCCAGCAGCTCGACAGGGGGCACCGGGGAGCTGTTTTTT
TRBV7-8,NA,TRBJ1-1,NA,CASSRLGTEAFF,TGTGCCAGCAGCCGGCTGGGGACTGAAGCTTTCTTT
TRBV28,NA,TRBJ1-5,NA,CASSGADSNQPQHF,TGTGCCAGCAGTGGGGCAGATAGCAATCAGCCCCAGCATTTT
TRBV4-3,NA,TRBJ1-5,NA,CASSQDRTVSNQPQHF,TGCGCCAGCAGCCAAGATCGGACAGTTAGCAATCAGCCCCAGCATTTT